The 17 T cell receptor beta chains given below trace back to one sample, sequenced in a study of technical replicates of blood from several donors. Sequenced by immunoSEQ multiplex PCR; TCRdb stores in-frame clones only, minus some. Of fewer than 110,000 clones in the sample, nearly 96% were seen once. Source material: T cells isolated from PBMCs. The receptors come from a human donor in good health.

The CDR3: CASSATGTGASEQYF. The CDR3 DNA reads TGTGCCAGCAGCGCAACTGGGACAGGGGCTTCCGAGCAGTACTTC. The rearrangement uses TRBV11-2 and TRBJ2-7; 10 bases are shared with TRBD1. The V and J ends lost 5 bases and 6 bases, in that order; junction bases with no gene match: 10. Germline V gene sequence: CDR1 SGHAT, CDR2 FQNNGV. The CDR3 is made up of 15 amino acids.

V is TRBV10-2 and J is TRBJ2-7, with D possibly matching TRBD1 (5 bases). The V and J ends lost 4 bases and 2 bases respectively, with 15 bases between them. The CDR3 has 15 amino acids. Germline V gives CDR1 WSHSY, CDR2 SAAADI. The CDR3 spells CASSVFGAITYEQYF. Written as DNA, the CDR3 is TGCGCCAGCAGTGTTTTTGGGGCTATAACCTACGAGCAGTACTTC.

The chain joins TRBV27 to TRBJ1-1; TRBD1 agrees at 10 bases. Germline-derived CDR1 and CDR2 are MNHEY and SMNVEV (reference sequence). Losses at the gene ends were 5 bases for V and 7 bases for J; bases not matched to a gene: 7. There are 14 residues in the CDR3. The CDR3 DNA follows: TGTGCCAGCAGTCCCGGACAGGGGGTGGGTGAAGCTTTCTTT. This codes for CASSPGQGVGEAFF.

The genes are TRBV5-1 and TRBJ2-5, with 10 nucleotides matching TRBD1. Unmatched junction bases numbered 9, after V lost 5 bases and J lost 5 bases. In germline, CDR1 is SGHRS, CDR2 YFSETQ. This CDR3 comprises 15 residues. The CDR3 region has the DNA TGCGCCAGCAGACTCGCTGGGACAGGGGACGAGACCCAGTACTTC. It yields the protein CASRLAGTGDETQYF.

The gene calls are TRBV11-2 and TRBJ2-7; 10 bases map to TRBD2. The CDR3 length is 17 residues. CDR1 is SGHAT and CDR2 is FQNNGV in the germline V gene. V lost 1 base and J lost 3; bases outside the gene matches: 9. CDR3 region: CASSLASGLAVNYEQYF. In DNA form, the CDR3 reads TGTGCCAGCAGCTTAGCTTCCGGACTAGCGGTGAACTACGAGCAGTACTTC. The whole variable domain, filled in from reference TRBV11-2 and TRBJ2-7, reads EAGVAQSPRYKIIEKRQSVAFWCNPISGHATLYWYQQILGQGPKLLIQFQNNGVVDDSQLPKDRFSAERLKGVDSTLKIQPAKLEDSAVYLCASSLASGLAVNYEQYFGPGTRLTVT.

The chain couples TRBV5-8 to TRBJ1-5; the D is unclear. From germline, CDR1 is SGHTS and CDR2 YDEGEE. The germline V and J ends were trimmed by 2 bases and 2 bases, with 14 bases remaining between them. There are 16 residues in the CDR3. The CDR3 reads CASSLSVQSGNQPQHF. CDR3 DNA sequence: TGTGCCAGCAGCTTATCCGTTCAGTCTGGCAATCAGCCCCAGCATTTT.

This rearrangement joins TRBV9 to TRBJ1-2; no reliable D call. This CDR3 comprises 15 residues. Trimming cost V 4 bases and J 2 bases, with 15 bases left between them. The germline V gene has CDR1 SGDLS and CDR2 YYNGEE. CDR3 residues: CASSPRPGENYGYTF. The CDR3 DNA follows: TGTGCCAGCAGCCCGAGGCCCGGGGAAAACTATGGCTACACCTTC.

The chain carries TRBV6-6 and TRBJ1-5; 8 nucleotides align to TRBD1. Germline-derived CDR1 and CDR2 are MNHNY and SVGAGI (reference sequence). CDR3 length equals 14 residues. J gave up 6 bases and V 6 bases, and 7 bases lay outside the gene matches. The CDR3 DNA reads as TGTGCCAGCAGCCCCTTGGACAGGGCTCAGCCCCAGCATTTT. Translated, it gives CASSPLDRAQPQHF.

The J gene is TRBJ1-4, the V gene TRBV18; no definite D call. The CDR3 contains 15 residues. The V gene's germline CDR1 is KGHSH and CDR2 LQKENI. Trimming pared 6 bases from V and 0 bases from J, leaving 11 bases between. As DNA, the CDR3 is TGTGCCAGCTCGGCCCGCTTCGCAACTAATGAAAAACTGTTTTTT. This translates into CASSARFATNEKLFF.

The chain recombines TRBV4-1 with TRBJ1-1; D unresolved. CDR3 length: 12 amino acids. V was pared by 2 bases and J by 6 bases, with 7 bases between. Germline V gives CDR1 MGHRA, CDR2 YSYEKL. The CDR3 DNA reads as TGCGCCAGCAGCCAACTGTCGGCTGAAGCTTTCTTT. Its protein is CASSQLSAEAFF.

The chain is built from TRBV27 and TRBJ2-3, with D tentatively TRBD1 (5 bases). This CDR3 spans 14 amino acids. Germline V lookup: CDR1 MNHEY, CDR2 SMNVEV (reference sequence). V shed 7 bases and J shed 2 bases, with 13 bases lying between them. The CDR3 loop is CASTSLTDTDTQYF. CDR3 DNA sequence: TGTGCCAGCACCTCCCTGACAGACACAGATACGCAGTATTTT.

The chain combines TRBV11-2 with TRBJ2-1, with TRBD2 matching over 8 bases. Germline CDR1 and CDR2: SGHAT and FQNNGV. The CDR3 spans 17 residues. The trim removed 5 bases at V and 0 bases at J, leaving 9 bases unmatched. The chain's CDR3 is CASSNRLSGGSYNEQFF. The CDR3 nucleotides read TGTGCCAGCAGCAATAGATTGAGCGGGGGCTCCTACAATGAGCAGTTCTTC.

The chain is built from TRBV2 and TRBJ2-4; 7 bases map to TRBD1. V shed 6 bases, J shed 13 bases, and the junction held 6 bases outside the gene matches. Germline values: CDR1 SNHLY, CDR2 FYNNEI. The CDR3 loop spans 11 amino acids. Here the CDR3 reads CASRADREQYF. The CDR3 region has the DNA TGTGCCAGCAGAGCCGACAGGGAGCAGTACTTC.

The table lists this clone with a count of one. V usage is TRBV4-2 and J usage is TRBJ2-5, with TRBD2 matching 9 bases. Trimming removed 4 bases from V and 0 bases from J; junction bases left unmatched: 9. Germline values: CDR1 LGHNA, CDR2 YNFKEQ. CDR3 length equals 17 residues. CDR3 nucleotide sequence: TGTGCCAGCAGCCCAACGGCGGGGGGGCAGTACCAAGAGACCCAGTACTTC. Its protein is CASSPTAGGQYQETQYF.

This sequence joins TRBV9 and TRBJ2-2, with D possibly being TRBD2 (7 bases). CDR1 and CDR2 from the germline V gene are SGDLS and YYNGEE. The CDR3 has 15 residues. The V end was cut by 0 bases, the J end by 7 bases, with 13 bases between. The CDR3 is CASSVVQGGSGELFF. CDR3 bases: TGTGCCAGCAGCGTAGTACAGGGCGGGAGCGGGGAGCTGTTTTTT.

V and J are TRBV11-3 and TRBJ2-7, with 7 positions matching TRBD1. Germline values: CDR1 SGHNT, CDR2 YENEEA. This CDR3 has 15 amino acids. J was trimmed by 4 bases and V by 6 bases; bases with no gene match: 12. CDR3 region: CASSLPGQIPYEQYF. Here the CDR3 DNA reads TGTGCCAGCAGTTTACCGGGACAGATACCTTACGAGCAGTACTTC.

With regard to this clone: Additional DNA sequences in this sample encode the identical CDR3. This sequence joins TRBV5-1 and TRBJ1-3; a weak D match, TRBD1 (5 bases). The CDR3 sequence is 15 residues long. Trimming stripped 1 base from V and 0 bases from J, with 8 bases between. The germline V gene encodes CDR1 SGHRS and CDR2 YFSETQ. The DNA for the CDR3 is TGCGCCAGCAGCTTGTCGGGGGTCTCTGGAAACACCATATATTTT. Amino acids: CASSLSGVSGNTIYF.